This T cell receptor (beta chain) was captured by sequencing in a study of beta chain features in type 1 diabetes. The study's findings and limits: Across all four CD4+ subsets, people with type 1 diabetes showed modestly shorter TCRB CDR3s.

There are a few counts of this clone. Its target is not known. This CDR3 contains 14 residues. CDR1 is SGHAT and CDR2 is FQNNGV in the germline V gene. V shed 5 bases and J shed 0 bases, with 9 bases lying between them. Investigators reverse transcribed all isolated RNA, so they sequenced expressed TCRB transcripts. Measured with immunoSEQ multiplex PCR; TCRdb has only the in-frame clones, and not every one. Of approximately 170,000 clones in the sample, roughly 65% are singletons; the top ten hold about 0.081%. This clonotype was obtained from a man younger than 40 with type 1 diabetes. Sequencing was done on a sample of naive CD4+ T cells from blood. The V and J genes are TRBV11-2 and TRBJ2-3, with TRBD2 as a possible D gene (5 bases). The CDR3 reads CASSPERSTDTQYF. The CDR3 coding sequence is TGTGCCAGCAGCCCAGAGCGGAGCACAGATACGCAGTATTTT.